One and the same sample provided the 12 T cell receptor beta chains below, sequenced in a study of vaccination and CD4 T cells after COVID-19. Treatment noted: roughly ten-day PBMC culture with coronavirus spike peptide pools or control peptides (ViraFEST assay). Collection of the unexposed donor's CD4+ T cells took place before the COVID-19 pandemic (2011-2018). Cultured CD4+ T-cell DNA underwent Oncomine TCR Beta short-read sequencing. From CD4+ T cells that had been cultured, genomic DNA was extracted. TCRdb re-called the PCR reads with MiXCR, one entry per CDR3 protein. The sample lists 9,000 to 9,500 distinct CDR3 sequences; roughly 32% were seen once. These receptors lack a known antigen. The specimen sequenced was CD4+ T cells from blood, cultured in vitro. The receptors originated from a human donor in good health.

This clonotype has more than one count but fewer than ten. The chain links TRBV6-2 or TRBV6-3 to TRBJ2-7; D is uncertain. This CDR3 has 13 amino acids. In germline, CDR1 is MNHEY, CDR2 SVGEGT. Trimming took 3 bases from V and 2 from J, leaving 8 bases between them. The CDR3 DNA is TGTGCCAGCAGTTATCCCGACGCCTACGAGCAGTACTTC. As protein: CASSYPDAYEQYF.

This clonotype was recorded a few times. This rearrangement joins TRBV27 to TRBJ1-2; 8 positions match TRBD1. Germline V CDR1 and CDR2: MNHEY, SMNVEV (reference sequence). Trimming took 4 bases from V and 7 from J; bases not matched to a gene: 5. This CDR3 has 13 amino acids. The CDR3 coding sequence is TGTGCCAGCAGTTCCCAGGGGGCGCTTGGCTACACCTTC. Translated: CASSSQGALGYTF.

The chain uses TRBV6-5 and TRBJ1-3; TRBD1 matches at 7 bases. The V and J ends lost 2 bases and 4 bases, in that order; junction bases with no gene match: 5. The CDR3 has 15 amino acids. Germline CDR1 reads MNHEY; CDR2 reads SVGAGI. The CDR3 sequence is CASSYATGSGNTIYF. In DNA, the CDR3 is TGTGCCAGCAGTTACGCGACAGGGTCGGGAAACACCATATATTTT.

There are a few counts of this clonotype. CDR3 sequence (DNA): TGTGCCCTACCCTTAGACGGACAGGTACTTCATCAGCCCCAGCATTTT. Amino acids: CALPLDGQVLHQPQHF. V usage is TRBV6-1 and J usage is TRBJ1-5; TRBD1 matches at 7 bases. This CDR3 comprises 16 residues. V lost 11 bases and J lost 5; bases outside the gene matches: 18. Germline CDR1 reads MNHNS; CDR2 reads SASEGT.

The V call is TRBV6-4, the J call TRBJ2-3, with 11 bases identical to TRBD2. Looked up from germline, CDR1 is MRHNA and CDR2 is SNTAGT. This CDR3 comprises 15 residues. J was trimmed by 1 base and V by 9 bases; bases with no gene match: 6. CDR3 coding DNA: TGTGCCAGAATGGGACTAGCGGAGTGCACAGATACGCAGTATTTT. This sequence encodes CARMGLAECTDTQYF.

A few counts support this clonotype. The chain couples TRBV6-2 or TRBV6-3 to TRBJ2-7; 12 bases fit TRBD2. The V gene's germline CDR1 is MNHEY and CDR2 SVGEGT. CDR3 length equals 17 residues. The ends lost 8 bases at V and 2 bases at J; junction bases unmatched: 13. CDR3 residues: CASFVGPTSGRPYEQYF. For the CDR3, the DNA is TGTGCCAGCTTCGTAGGCCCCACTAGCGGGAGGCCCTACGAGCAGTACTTC.

The J gene is TRBJ2-2, the V gene TRBV7-3; the D is unclear. This CDR3 spans 14 amino acids. The germline CDR1 and CDR2 sequences are SGHTA and FQGTGA. The V end was cut by 2 bases, the J end by 2 bases, with 6 bases between. DNA of the CDR3: TGTGCCAGCAGCTTATTATCCAACACCGGGGAGCTGTTTTTT. Residues: CASSLLSNTGELFF. Using reference TRBV7-3 and TRBJ2-2 for the parts outside the CDR3, the full variable domain is GAGVSQTPSNKVTEKGKYVELRCDPISGHTALYWYRQSLGQGPEFLIYFQGTGAADDSGLPNDRFFAVRPEGSVSTLKIQRTERGDSAVYLCASSLLSNTGELFFGEGSRLTVL.

The chain couples TRBV7-2 to TRBJ2-5; the match to TRBD2 covers 14 bases. This CDR3 has 16 amino acids. The J segment lost 4 bases and the V segment lost 3 bases, leaving 4 bases of the junction unmatched. The germline V gene has CDR1 SGHTA and CDR2 FQGNSA. CDR3 bases: TGTGCCAGCAGCTTTCAGGGACTAGCGGGAGCAGAGACCCAGTACTTC. Amino acid sequence: CASSFQGLAGAETQYF.

This clonotype was observed a single time. Written as DNA, the CDR3 is TGCAGTGCTAGAGACCTGCCGGGACAGAACTACGAGCAGTACTTC. This translates into CSARDLPGQNYEQYF. The rearrangement uses TRBV20-1 and TRBJ2-7; TRBD1 agrees at 7 bases. The V segment lost 0 bases and the J segment 3 bases; nucleotides outside the gene matches: 8. Germline values: CDR1 DFQATT, CDR2 SNEGSKA (reference sequence). The CDR3 length is 15 residues.

This clonotype was recorded a few times. The chain uses TRBV6-1 and TRBJ2-1; 7 nucleotides match TRBD1. Unmatched junction bases numbered 11, after V lost 4 bases and J lost 8 bases. CDR3 length: 15 amino acids. Germline loops: CDR1 MNHNS, CDR2 SASEGT. The CDR3 spells CASSASRGNRDEQFF. The CDR3 nucleotides read TGTGCCAGCAGTGCATCCAGGGGGAATAGGGATGAGCAGTTCTTC.

By share, this clonotype ranks as medium-sized. In DNA form, the CDR3 reads TGCAGTGCTTCCCCCTTGGGGGGGAATTCACCCCTCCACTTT. Translating gives CSASPLGGNSPLHF. V usage is TRBV20-1 and J usage is TRBJ1-6; D possibly corresponds to TRBD1 (5 bases). The V end lost 5 bases, the J end lost 7 bases, and 15 bases lay between the germline ends. The CDR3 is 14 amino acids. Per germline, CDR1 DFQATT and CDR2 SNEGSKA (reference sequence).

In this sample, this clonotype turned up a few times. The gene calls are TRBV20-1 and TRBJ2-1; D may be TRBD1 or TRBD2 (6 bases each). The germline V and J ends were trimmed by 5 bases and 3 bases, with 11 bases remaining between them. The CDR3 loop spans 13 amino acids. Germline V gene sequence: CDR1 DFQATT, CDR2 SNEGSKA (reference sequence). The CDR3 sequence is CSASRGLYNEQFF. The DNA of the CDR3 is TGCAGTGCTTCTCGGGGGCTCTACAATGAGCAGTTCTTC.